One sample yielded the 8 T cell receptor beta chains listed below, sequenced in a study of T cell changes during pregnancy in multiple sclerosis. Some clones are missing from TCRdb's copy, which holds only in-frame ones; the method was immunoSEQ multiplex PCR. This table holds some 80,000 clones, approximately 94% found once. This specimen consisted of peripheral blood, obtained in the third trimester of pregnancy. These TCRs come from a female donor with multiple sclerosis, enrolled in a pregnancy study.

The gene calls are TRBV5-1 and TRBJ1-1, with 8 bases that match TRBD1. Germline trimming cut 5 bases from V and 0 bases from J; bases unmatched to any gene: 3. This CDR3 has 14 amino acids. CDR1 SGHRS and CDR2 YFSETQ come from the germline V gene. CDR3 nucleotides: TGCGCCAGCAGGGACAGGGCTTTGAACACTGAAGCTTTCTTT. Its protein is CASRDRALNTEAFF. Drawing the rest from reference TRBV5-1 and TRBJ1-1, the complete variable domain is KAGVTQTPRYLIKTRGQQVTLSCSPISGHRSVSWYQQTPGQGLQFLFEYFSETQRNKGNFPGRFSGRQFSNSRSEMNVSTLELGDSALYLCASRDRALNTEAFFGQGTRLTVV.

The rearrangement links TRBV14 to TRBJ2-7, with D possibly being TRBD2 (5 bases). Per germline, CDR1 SGHDN and CDR2 FVKESK. The CDR3 consists of 15 residues. V dropped 4 bases and J dropped 3 bases, with 16 bases sitting between them. In nucleotides, the CDR3 is TGTGCCAGCAGCCGAGTGGACTCCTGGGTCTACGAGCAGTACTTC. This encodes CASSRVDSWVYEQYF.

A word on this clone: Other DNA sequences within the sample encode an identical CDR3. The chain uses TRBV7-9 and TRBJ1-4, with TRBD1 matching 7 bases. V shed 2 bases and J 8 bases; nucleotides not matched to a gene: 5. This CDR3 spans 14 amino acids. Germline lookup yields CDR1 SEHNR and CDR2 FQNEAQ (reference sequence). Here the CDR3 reads CASSLRQGGEKLFF. The CDR3 coding sequence is TGTGCCAGCAGCTTACGACAGGGAGGCGAAAAACTGTTTTTT.

V usage is TRBV5-6 and J usage is TRBJ1-6, with D possibly TRBD1 on 5 matching bases. The CDR3 has 17 residues. CDR1 is SGHDT, CDR2 YYEEEE, per germline. Trimming shortened V by 0 bases and J by 1 base, and 11 bases separated the two germline ends. The CDR3 nucleotides are TGTGCCAGCAGCTTGGTGCAGGGTGGATCCTATAATTCACCCCTCCACTTT. Its translation: CASSLVQGGSYNSPLHF.

The chain joins TRBV7-3 to TRBJ2-7; 7 bases agree with TRBD1. This CDR3 region has 15 residues. Germline CDR1 and CDR2: SGHTA and FQGTGA. V was clipped by 5 bases and J by 0 bases; unmatched bases: 7. Written as DNA, the CDR3 is TGTGCCAGCAGCAGAGACAGGGCGTCCTCCTACGAGCAGTACTTC. This translates into CASSRDRASSYEQYF.

For the CDR3, the DNA is TGTGCCACCAGCAGACCGGGACACTCGAACACTGAAGCTTTCTTT. It is translated as CATSRPGHSNTEAFF. The chain is built from TRBV15 and TRBJ1-1, with D maybe TRBD1 (6 bases). The CDR3 sequence is 15 residues long. Germline V lookup: CDR1 LNHNV, CDR2 YYDKDF (reference sequence). V lost 2 bases, J lost 1 base, and 11 bases lay in between.

This clone was recorded a few times. The chain has TRBV19 and TRBJ2-3; 8 bases are shared with TRBD2. V was clipped by 6 bases and J by 4 bases; unmatched bases: 0. CDR3 size: 12 residues. Germline values: CDR1 LNHDA, CDR2 SQIVND (reference sequence). For the CDR3, the DNA is TGTGCCAGTAGCGGGGGGGCAGATACGCAGTATTTT. It yields the protein CASSGGADTQYF.

The chain employs TRBV7-2 and TRBJ1-1, with D maybe TRBD1 (6 bases). The length of the CDR3 is 15 residues. Germline V gene sequence: CDR1 SGHTA, CDR2 FQGNSA. Trimming cost V 1 base and J 0 bases, with 9 bases left between them. This CDR3 reads CASSLDWGLNTEAFF. CDR3 nucleotides: TGTGCCAGCAGCTTAGACTGGGGGCTGAACACTGAAGCTTTCTTT.